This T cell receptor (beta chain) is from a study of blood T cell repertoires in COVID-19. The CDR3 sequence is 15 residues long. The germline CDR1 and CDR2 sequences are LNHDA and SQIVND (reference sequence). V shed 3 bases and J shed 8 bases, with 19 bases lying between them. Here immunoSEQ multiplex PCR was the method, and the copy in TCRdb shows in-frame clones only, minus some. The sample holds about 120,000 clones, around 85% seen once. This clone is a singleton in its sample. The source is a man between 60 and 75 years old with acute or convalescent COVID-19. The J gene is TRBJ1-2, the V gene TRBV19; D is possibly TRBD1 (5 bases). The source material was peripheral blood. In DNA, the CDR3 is TGTGCCAGTAGTATGCTCGACAGTCCCTTCGGGGGCTACACCTTC. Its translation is CASSMLDSPFGGYTF.